The TCR beta chain described here comes from a study of cytomegalovirus exposure and HLA in healthy donors. Study details: Out of 150 million to 200 million T cells, an earlier analysis found around 110 million unique TCR beta sequences in total.

V shed 2 bases, J shed 7 bases, and the junction held 8 bases outside the gene matches. CDR3 size: 15 residues. The germline CDR1 and CDR2 sequences are SGHNT and YYREEE (reference sequence). Notes on the study in general: A few CMV-associated chains were confirmed in vitro to be specific for CMV antigens. In a later analysis, DRB1 alleles had the most associated TCRs; HLA-C alleles the fewest.

Use of 60 Vbeta and 13 Jbeta primers characterized the PCR. Generated by immunoSEQ multiplex PCR, the TCRdb table keeps only in-frame clones and is missing some. The sample lists some 70,000 clones; about 75% were seen once. This clone was seen only a few times. Its cognate antigen is unknown. The source is a man aged 18 to 30 in good health and CMV-seronegative. Source material: PBMCs. This chain links TRBV5-4 with TRBJ1-4; 7 bases match TRBD1. The CDR3 DNA sequence: TGTGCCAGCAGCTTCGACAGGGAGATGGGTGAAAAACTGTTTTTT. Residues: CASSFDREMGEKLFF.